Following are 6 T cell receptor beta chains from one sample sequenced in a study of OX40 agonist ivuxolimab in advanced cancers. This table comes from immunoSEQ multiplex PCR, and its TCRdb copy is limited to in-frame clones, with some not included. The sample comprises more than 60,000 clones, 85% of which are singletons, and 4% rests with the top ten. This material consisted of CD4+ or CD8+ T cells sorted from blood, taken in a trial of the OX40 agonist ivuxolimab. The origin of the receptors is an adult with an advanced solid tumor such as melanoma, head and neck, liver or kidney cancer.

This clone appeared once. This rearrangement joins TRBV7-3 to TRBJ2-1; 11 bases are shared with TRBD1. CDR1 is SGHTA, CDR2 FQGTGA, per germline. The CDR3 has 15 residues. Trimming took 5 bases from V and 6 from J; bases not matched to a gene: 6. The CDR3 bases are TGTGCCAGCAGCCGGGACAGGGGGGATATCAATGAGCAGTTCTTC. The encoded protein is CASSRDRGDINEQFF.

This CDR3 reads CASRHAGRGNQPQHF. CDR3 nucleotide sequence: TGTGCCAGTAGGCACGCCGGGCGAGGCAATCAGCCCCAGCATTTT. This rearrangement joins TRBV19 to TRBJ1-5, with D unclear. CDR1 and CDR2 from the germline V gene are LNHDA and SQIVND (reference sequence). The CDR3 contains 15 residues. Trimming shortened V by 6 bases and J by 2 bases, and 14 bases separated the two germline ends.

This chain uses TRBV11-2 with TRBJ2-5; D not certain. The germline V and J ends were trimmed by 4 bases and 0 bases, with 3 bases remaining between them. The CDR3 length is 12 residues. CDR1 is SGHAT and CDR2 is FQNNGV in the germline V gene. CDR3 DNA: TGTGCCAGCAGCTATAACCAAGAGACCCAGTACTTC. This translates into CASSYNQETQYF. The full variable domain, rest sourced from reference TRBV11-2 and TRBJ2-5, is EAGVAQSPRYKIIEKRQSVAFWCNPISGHATLYWYQQILGQGPKLLIQFQNNGVVDDSQLPKDRFSAERLKGVDSTLKIQPAKLEDSAVYLCASSYNQETQYFGPGTRLLVL.

The rearrangement joins TRBV18 to TRBJ2-7; 10 bases map to TRBD1. The germline CDR1 and CDR2 sequences are KGHSH and LQKENI. This CDR3 is 15 amino acids long. With V trimmed by 3 bases and J by 3 bases, 5 bases remained unmatched. DNA for the CDR3: TGTGCCAGCTCACCCCCTGGGACAGGGGACTACGAGCAGTACTTC. Protein product: CASSPPGTGDYEQYF.

The J gene is TRBJ2-5, the V gene TRBV28; 10 positions match TRBD2. Unmatched junction bases numbered 11, after V lost 3 bases and J lost 7 bases. Germline CDR1 is MDHEN and CDR2 is SYDVKM. CDR3 length: 16 residues. The CDR3 spells CASSLSPSGSVGTQYF. The CDR3 DNA follows: TGTGCCAGCAGTTTGAGTCCTAGCGGGAGCGTCGGGACCCAGTACTTC.

The chain employs TRBV28 and TRBJ2-1; 11 bases fit TRBD2. CDR1 is MDHEN and CDR2 is SYDVKM in the germline V gene. J was trimmed by 4 bases and V by 2 bases; bases with no gene match: 1. CDR3 length: 15 residues. The CDR3 DNA sequence: TGTGCCAGCAGTTTAACTAGCGGGGGATACAATGAGCAGTTCTTC. Residues: CASSLTSGGYNEQFF. Based on the CDR3 plus reference TRBV28 and TRBJ2-1, the full variable domain is DVKVTQSSRYLVKRTGEKVFLECVQDMDHENMFWYRQDPGLGLRLIYFSYDVKMKEKGDIPEGYSVSREKKERFSLILESASTNQTSMYLCASSLTSGGYNEQFFGPGTRLTVL.